Listed here are 3 T cell receptor beta chains from one sample, sequenced in a study of blood T cell repertoires in COVID-19. Measured with immunoSEQ multiplex PCR; TCRdb has only the in-frame clones, and not every one. The sample consists of under 450,000 clones, around 91% of them appearing once. The sequenced material came from peripheral blood. Source of these receptors: a woman between 35 and 50 years old with COVID-19, enrolled during active disease.

This chain links TRBV27 with TRBJ1-6; 7 bases line up with TRBD1. Trimming at V came to 2 bases and at J to 12 bases, leaving 7 bases not matched to a gene. This CDR3 is built from 14 residues. CDR1 and CDR2 from the germline V gene are MNHEY and SMNVEV (reference sequence). The CDR3: CASSLKQGKRPLHF. The CDR3 DNA sequence: TGTGCCAGCAGTTTAAAACAGGGGAAAAGACCCCTCCACTTT.

Turning to this clone: This sample includes further DNA sequences coding for the same CDR3. CDR3 in DNA: TGCAGTGCTAGAGGCCAATTGGAGGCTTTCTTT. Encoded protein: CSARGQLEAFF. The chain links TRBV20-1 to TRBJ1-1; no firm D call. V lost 1 base to trimming and J lost 11 bases, with 11 bases between them. CDR1 and CDR2 (germline): DFQATT, SNEGSKA (reference sequence). This CDR3 is built from 11 residues.

Turning to this clone: This CDR3 is also generated by other DNA sequences in the sample. This chain links TRBV5-5 with TRBJ1-5, with unresolved D. Germline loops: CDR1 SGHKS, CDR2 YYEKEE (reference sequence). With 0 bases removed from V and 2 bases from J, the gap between germline ends came to 3 bases. The CDR3 runs to 13 residues. CDR3 residues: CASSLAGNQPQHF. In DNA form, the CDR3 reads TGTGCCAGCAGCTTGGCGGGCAATCAGCCCCAGCATTTT.